The 8 T cell receptor beta chains below were found in one sample sequenced in a study of vaccination and CD4 T cells after COVID-19. These receptors have no identified antigens. Cultured CD4+ T cell DNA underwent sequencing with the Oncomine TCR Beta short-read assay. MiXCR was run by TCRdb on the PCR reads, yielding one entry per CDR3 protein. The top ten hold about 17% of the sample, which has fewer than 14,000 distinct CDR3 sequences, approximately 80% seen once. Treatment specified: roughly 10-day PBMC culture with coronavirus spike peptide pools or control peptides (ViraFEST assay). The specimen was CD4+ T cells from blood, cultured in vitro. The receptors were sampled from a human donor who had recovered from COVID-19.

The chain has TRBV14 and TRBJ1-6, with TRBD1 identical over 9 bases. Germline V CDR1 and CDR2: SGHDN, FVKESK. The V segment lost 4 bases and the J segment 5 bases; nucleotides outside the gene matches: 6. This CDR3 is built from 16 residues. The CDR3 bases are TGTGCCAGCAGCCGCACCCGGGACAGGGATAATTCACCCCTCCACTTT. Encoded protein: CASSRTRDRDNSPLHF.

The chain links TRBV30 to TRBJ1-2, with TRBD1 as a possible D gene (6 bases). CDR3 size: 13 residues. V was trimmed by 4 bases and J by 6 bases, leaving 15 bases between them. The germline V gene has CDR1 GTSNPN and CDR2 SVGIG (reference sequence). CDR3: CAWMGRGWNGYTF. The CDR3 DNA reads as TGTGCCTGGATGGGCAGGGGCTGGAATGGCTACACCTTC.

The CDR3 DNA reads TGTGCCAGCAGCCCCCCAGGGGTTAAAAGTAATCAGCCCCAGCATTTT. Translation: CASSPPGVKSNQPQHF. The genes are TRBV7-8 and TRBJ1-5; D might be TRBD1 (6 bases). CDR1 is SGHVS and CDR2 is FQNEAQ in the germline V gene. The V end was cut by 5 bases, the J end by 4 bases, with 18 bases between. The CDR3 extends over 16 amino acids.

This chain connects TRBV7-2 to TRBJ2-3, with a weak D call TRBD1 (5 bases). Trimming pared 1 base from V and 9 bases from J, leaving 8 bases between. This CDR3 comprises 12 residues. Germline CDR1 SGHTA, CDR2 FQGNSA. The CDR3 nucleotides read TGTGCCAGCAGCTTAGGGGGCGGAACGCAGTATTTT. Amino acid sequence: CASSLGGGTQYF.

A few counts support this clonotype. The V call is TRBV27, the J call TRBJ1-1; no reliable D call. Looked up from germline, CDR1 is MNHEY and CDR2 is SMNVEV (reference sequence). The CDR3 has 15 amino acids. The V and J ends lost 4 bases and 5 bases respectively, with 17 bases between them. CDR3 sequence: CASSYARRGGTEAFF. CDR3 nucleotide sequence: TGTGCCAGCAGTTATGCCCGGCGGGGAGGAACTGAAGCTTTCTTT.

The V gene is TRBV6-1, the J gene TRBJ1-6; possible D gene TRBD1, 6 bases. The CDR3 loop spans 16 amino acids. Germline V gene sequence: CDR1 MNHNS, CDR2 SASEGT. V lost 6 bases and J lost 9, with 21 bases in between. CDR3 in DNA: TGTGCCAGCAGCGAAAGACCAACAGGGTACGGTTCACCCCTCCACTTT. Amino acid sequence: CASSERPTGYGSPLHF.

The genes are TRBV18 and TRBJ1-6; no reliable D call. The germline CDR1 and CDR2 sequences are KGHSH and LQKENI. V was pared by 2 bases and J by 8 bases, with 16 bases between. This CDR3 is 16 amino acids long. CDR3 nucleotides: TGTGCCAGCTCACCAATCAATCCCCTGGGAGATTCACCCCTCCACTTT. It translates to CASSPINPLGDSPLHF.

A few counts support this clonotype. The gene calls are TRBV6-1 and TRBJ2-1; TRBD2 matches 8 bases. The junction had 6 bases not matched to a gene; V was cut back by 5 bases and J by 3 bases. This CDR3 has 15 amino acids. Germline V lookup: CDR1 MNHNS, CDR2 SASEGT. The CDR3 is CASSRAGGGYNEQFF. In DNA form, the CDR3 reads TGTGCCAGCAGTAGGGCGGGAGGCGGCTACAATGAGCAGTTCTTC.